Presented here are 14 T cell receptor beta chains from one specimen sequenced in a study of blood T cell repertoires in COVID-19. Using immunoSEQ multiplex PCR, the repertoire was profiled, and TCRdb retains in-frame clones only, with some absent. The table lists 98,000 or so clones, less than 85% of them singletons. Sequenced material: peripheral blood. These receptors all stem from a woman aged 40 to 50 with acute or convalescent COVID-19.

The chain is built from TRBV7-9 and TRBJ2-3, with 7 bases identical to TRBD1. CDR3 length: 15 amino acids. The V and J ends lost 5 bases and 2 bases, in that order; junction bases with no gene match: 7. Germline CDR1 and CDR2: SEHNR and FQNEAQ (reference sequence). In DNA form, the CDR3 reads TGTGCCAGCAGCACGTGGACAGGAACCACAGATACGCAGTATTTT. Its protein product is CASSTWTGTTDTQYF.

The V gene is TRBV9, the J gene TRBJ1-3; D unclear. CDR1 and CDR2 (germline): SGDLS, YYNGEE. This CDR3 has 15 amino acids. Between the trimmed V and J ends, which lost 2 bases and 0 bases, there was a span of 9 bases. CDR3 amino acids: CASSVTSDSGNTIYF. CDR3 nucleotide sequence: TGTGCCAGCAGCGTTACGAGCGACTCTGGAAACACCATATATTTT. Filled out from reference TRBV9 and TRBJ1-3, the complete variable domain reads DSGVTQTPKHLITATGQRVTLRCSPRSGDLSVYWYQQSLDQGLQFLIQYYNGEERAKGNILERFSAQQFPDLHSELNLSSLELGDSALYFCASSVTSDSGNTIYFGEGSWLTVV.

This clone occurred a few times. Here the CDR3 reads CASSLMGLEAFF. CDR3 bases: TGTGCCAGCAGCTTGATGGGCCTTGAAGCTTTCTTT. The rearrangement joins TRBV5-5 to TRBJ1-1; no reliable D call. The CDR3 runs 12 residues. Germline-derived CDR1 and CDR2 are SGHKS and YYEKEE (reference sequence). V lost 1 base, J lost 7 bases, and 8 bases lay in between.

This clone was recorded at least ten times. For the CDR3, the DNA is TGCGCCAGCAGCGATTACAGTGGAGGCTACACCTTC. Translating it yields CASSDYSGGYTF. The V gene is TRBV5-1, the J gene TRBJ1-2, with no clear D. This CDR3 contains 12 residues. V lost 4 bases and J lost 8, with 12 bases in between. CDR1 is SGHRS and CDR2 is YFSETQ in the germline V gene.

The chain uses TRBV3-1 (or the pseudogene TRBV3-2) and TRBJ1-2; the match to TRBD1 covers 10 bases. CDR1 LGHDT and CDR2 YNNKEL come from the germline V gene (reference sequence). V shed 1 base and J 6 bases; nucleotides not matched to a gene: 2. CDR3 size: 14 residues. The CDR3, as DNA: TGTGCCAGCAGCCAAGGGACAGGGGGGAATGGCTACACCTTC. Protein: CASSQGTGGNGYTF.

This clone was counted a few times. The chain joins TRBV6-5 to TRBJ1-2, with D tentatively TRBD1 (5 bases). V lost 0 bases and J 6 bases, leaving 14 bases between the germline ends. Germline V gene data show CDR1 as MNHEY and CDR2 as SVGAGI. The CDR3 is 15 amino acids. Here the CDR3 DNA reads TGTGCCAGCAGTTACTCGGGCAGGGTGTTCGATGGCTACACCTTC. It encodes CASSYSGRVFDGYTF.

The chain combines TRBV19 with TRBJ2-1, with 12 bases aligning to TRBD2. V lost 4 bases, J lost 3 bases, and 4 bases stayed unmatched. The CDR3 consists of 16 residues. The germline V gene encodes CDR1 LNHDA and CDR2 SQIVND (reference sequence). Written as DNA, the CDR3 is TGTGCCAGTAGTACCCGGACTAGCGGGGTCTACAATGAGCAGTTCTTC. Translated: CASSTRTSGVYNEQFF.

The chain links TRBV7-2 to TRBJ2-1; TRBD2 agrees at 10 bases. The CDR3 has 17 amino acids. Germline trimming cut 1 base from V and 4 bases from J; bases unmatched to any gene: 7. Germline lookup yields CDR1 SGHTA and CDR2 FQGNSA. The CDR3 sequence: CASSLDRPLAGYNEQFF. The CDR3 DNA reads as TGTGCCAGCAGCTTAGATCGGCCACTAGCGGGGTACAATGAGCAGTTCTTC. The complete variable domain, with remaining parts taken from reference TRBV7-2 and TRBJ2-1, reads GAGVSQSPSNKVTEKGKDVELRCDPISGHTALYWYRQSLGQGLEFLIYFQGNSAPDKSGLPSDRFSAERTGGSVSTLTIQRTQQEDSAVYLCASSLDRPLAGYNEQFFGPGTRLTVL.

The chain uses TRBV5-1 and TRBJ2-7; 9 bases line up with TRBD1. Germline CDR1 SGHRS, CDR2 YFSETQ. V gave up 3 bases and J gave up 3 bases; unmatched junction bases: 10. The CDR3 runs 16 residues. The DNA of the CDR3 is TGCGCCAGCAGCTCAACAGGGGGCGGGCCCATCTACGAGCAGTACTTC. Its translation is CASSSTGGGPIYEQYF.

The chain uses TRBV5-1 and TRBJ1-4; perhaps TRBD1 as D (5 bases). Germline CDR1 SGHRS, CDR2 YFSETQ. Trimming removed 5 bases at V and 0 bases at J, with 11 bases between. This CDR3 has 15 residues. The CDR3 region is CASRPGGSTNEKLFF. CDR3 coding DNA: TGCGCCAGCAGGCCCGGGGGGTCAACTAATGAAAAACTGTTTTTT.

The chain is built from TRBV18 and TRBJ1-1; D possibly corresponds to TRBD1 (5 bases). CDR1 is KGHSH and CDR2 is LQKENI in the germline V gene. Deletions cut 1 base from V and 1 base from J, with 13 bases between. The CDR3 loop spans 16 amino acids. The CDR3 nucleotides are TGTGCCAGCTCACCACAGGAGACAGTATGGAACACTGAAGCTTTCTTT. It specifies CASSPQETVWNTEAFF.

This clone came up a few times. This sequence joins TRBV30 and TRBJ1-3; D possibly corresponds to TRBD1 (5 bases). The CDR3 is 14 residues long. V gave up 3 bases and J gave up 0 bases, with 9 bases separating them. Germline CDR1 and CDR2: GTSNPN and SVGIG (reference sequence). The CDR3 loop reads CAWRRQNSGNTIYF. CDR3 nucleotide sequence: TGTGCCTGGAGGAGACAGAACTCTGGAAACACCATATATTTT. Full variable domain (rest looked up from reference TRBV30 and TRBJ1-3): SQTIHQWPATLVQPVGSPLSLECTVEGTSNPNLYWYRQAAGRGLQLLFYSVGIGQISSEVPQNLSASRPQDRQFILSSKKLLLSDSGFYLCAWRRQNSGNTIYFGEGSWLTVV.

The rearrangement links TRBV6-5 to TRBJ1-5; 7 bases line up with TRBD1. V dropped 6 bases and J dropped 7; count of bases not matched to a gene: 6. The CDR3 loop spans 13 amino acids. Germline V gene data show CDR1 as MNHEY and CDR2 as SVGAGI. CDR3 protein: CASRTDRDQPQHF. The CDR3 DNA is TGTGCCAGCAGAACCGACAGGGACCAGCCCCAGCATTTT.

This chain links TRBV24-1 with TRBJ2-5; 9 bases align to TRBD2. V shed 0 bases and J 5 bases; nucleotides not matched to a gene: 9. Germline CDR1 and CDR2: KGHDR and SFDVKD. This CDR3 contains 17 residues. CDR3 nucleotides: TGTGCCACCAGTGATTTGAGTAGCAGCGGGGGGAGGGAGACCCAGTACTTC. It translates to CATSDLSSSGGRETQYF.